Presented here are 25 T cell receptor beta chains from one specimen sequenced in a study of blood T cell repertoires in COVID-19. Repertoires were generated with immunoSEQ multiplex PCR, while TCRdb's copy carries only in-frame clones and drops some. The table lists around 700,000 clones, more than 80% of them singletons, with under 0.3% in the top ten. Sequencing used peripheral blood. These receptors all stem from a young woman with acute or convalescent COVID-19.

This clone showed up just a few times. DNA for the CDR3: TGCGCCAGCAGCTTGGCCGCAGGGGTCCTATCAGGCTACACCTTC. Its translation is CASSLAAGVLSGYTF. The chain couples TRBV5-1 to TRBJ1-2; D may be TRBD1 (6 bases). This CDR3 is 15 amino acids long. Germline V gene data show CDR1 as SGHRS and CDR2 as YFSETQ. V was shortened by 0 bases and J by 8 bases, with 17 bases between the two germline ends.

The chain joins TRBV20-1 to TRBJ1-1; no reliable D call. Germline CDR1 DFQATT, CDR2 SNEGSKA (reference sequence). The CDR3 runs 11 residues. The V end lost 2 bases, the J end lost 5 bases, and 6 bases lay between the germline ends. Here the CDR3 DNA reads TGCAGTGCTAGATCTCGGACTGAAGCTTTCTTT. Amino acids: CSARSRTEAFF.

For this clone: An end of the junction differs from the germline gene, which may be a read error. V is TRBV2 and J is TRBJ1-3; D is ambiguous. Looked up from germline, CDR1 is SNHLY and CDR2 is FYNNEI. CDR3 size: 15 residues. CDR3 protein: CASRERAADTQRPDF. The CDR3 DNA reads as TGTGCCAGCAGGGAAAGAGCGGCAGACACCCAACGCCCCGATTTT. The whole variable domain, filled in from reference TRBV2 and TRBJ1-3, reads EPEVTQTPSHQVTQMGQEVILRCVPISNHLYFYWYRQILGQKVEFLVSFYNNEISEKSEIFDDQFSVERPDGSNFTLKIRSTKLEDSAMYFCASRERAADTQRPDFGEGSWLTVV.

For the CDR3, the DNA is TGTGCCAGCAGTTACTCGTCAGGTCGAGGGGAAAAACTGTTTTTT. Translated: CASSYSSGRGEKLFF. The chain couples TRBV6-5 to TRBJ1-4, with D unclear. Germline V gene lookup returns CDR1 MNHEY and CDR2 SVGAGI. V lost 0 bases and J 8 bases, leaving 13 bases between the germline ends. The CDR3 covers 15 residues.

The rearrangement links TRBV7-9 to TRBJ1-4; D remains ambiguous. CDR1 and CDR2 (germline): SEHNR, FQNEAQ (reference sequence). The CDR3 sequence is 12 residues long. V was cut by 4 bases and J by 12 bases, with 12 bases left in between. CDR3: CASSSEGPQLFF. The CDR3 nucleotides read TGTGCCAGCAGCTCAGAGGGTCCTCAACTGTTTTTT.

V gene TRBV29-1 combines with J gene TRBJ2-5; no clear D gene. Per the germline V gene, CDR1 is SQVTM and CDR2 is ANQGSEA. This CDR3 comprises 18 residues. V shed 3 bases and J shed 2 bases, with 25 bases lying between them. CDR3 amino acids: CSVDGTPPPIFLQETQYF. The CDR3, as DNA: TGCAGCGTTGACGGTACCCCCCCGCCGATCTTTCTACAAGAGACCCAGTACTTC.

The sample holds a few counts of this clone. The genes are TRBV6-4 and TRBJ1-1, with D tentatively TRBD1 (5 bases). The CDR3 totals 14 residues. Looked up from germline, CDR1 is MRHNA and CDR2 is SNTAGT. V lost 6 bases, J lost 1 base, and 12 bases lay in between. The CDR3 loop reads CASSTGQENTEAFF. The CDR3, as DNA: TGTGCCAGCAGCACCGGACAAGAGAACACTGAAGCTTTCTTT.

V gene TRBV7-9 combines with J gene TRBJ1-2, with D hard to call. V was trimmed by 5 bases and J by 5 bases, leaving 21 bases between them. In germline, CDR1 is SEHNR, CDR2 FQNEAQ (reference sequence). CDR3 size: 16 residues. The CDR3 loop is CASSPGPDYAFYGYTF. Here the CDR3 DNA reads TGTGCCAGCAGCCCCGGTCCCGACTATGCATTTTATGGCTACACCTTC.

V and J are TRBV9 and TRBJ1-1; tentatively, D is TRBD1 (5 bases). The CDR3 runs 13 residues. V lost 1 base and J lost 7, with 11 bases in between. Germline CDR1 is SGDLS and CDR2 is YYNGEE. CDR3 nucleotides: TGTGCCAGCAGCGTATGGGGGGAGGGTGAAGCTTTCTTT. Translation: CASSVWGEGEAFF.

V usage is TRBV5-8 and J usage is TRBJ2-5; 9 bases line up with TRBD1. Germline assignment: CDR1 SGHTS and CDR2 YDEGEE. The CDR3 loop spans 16 amino acids. The V gene end was trimmed by 3 bases and the J gene end by 1 base; junction bases not matched to a gene: 7. The CDR3 sequence is CASSYRTGAPQETQYF. The CDR3 DNA sequence: TGTGCCAGCAGCTATAGGACAGGGGCGCCCCAAGAGACCCAGTACTTC.

Comment on this clone: Other DNA sequences in the sample encode the same CDR3. The J gene is TRBJ1-2, the V gene TRBV28; D might be TRBD1 (6 bases). The V end was cut by 3 bases, the J end by 2 bases, with 7 bases between. The germline V gene encodes CDR1 MDHEN and CDR2 SYDVKM. The CDR3 loop spans 13 amino acids. CDR3 DNA: TGTGCCAGCAGTTTTAGGGGGAACTATGGCTACACCTTC. It encodes CASSFRGNYGYTF.

The chain carries TRBV7-9 and TRBJ2-7, with TRBD1 identical over 9 bases. J was trimmed by 6 bases and V by 1 base; bases with no gene match: 10. The CDR3 has 16 amino acids. CDR1 and CDR2 from the germline V gene are SEHNR and FQNEAQ (reference sequence). CDR3 region: CASSLVSGQGFLEQYF. The CDR3 DNA sequence: TGTGCCAGCAGCTTAGTTTCGGGACAGGGTTTCCTCGAGCAGTACTTC.

This chain uses TRBV6-6 with TRBJ1-2; 7 bases are shared with TRBD1. The germline gives CDR1 MNHNY, CDR2 SVGAGI (reference sequence). The CDR3 is 13 amino acids. V lost 6 bases to trimming and J lost 5 bases; unmatched junction nucleotides: 6. The CDR3 nucleotides are TGTGCCAGCAGGAGGACAGGTGTATATGGCTACACCTTC. Amino acids: CASRRTGVYGYTF.

This clone was seen a single time. V usage is TRBV7-6 and J usage is TRBJ2-1; a possible D gene is TRBD1 (5 bases). The CDR3 extends over 15 amino acids. Germline lookup yields CDR1 SGHVS and CDR2 FNYEAQ. The V gene lost 5 bases and the J gene lost 4 bases, with 15 bases spanning the gap. The CDR3 region is CASSLSREPYNEQFF. The CDR3 DNA is TGTGCCAGCAGCCTCAGCAGGGAACCATACAATGAGCAGTTCTTC.

The gene calls are TRBV30 and TRBJ1-4; 8 nucleotides agree with TRBD1. V was clipped by 0 bases and J by 1 base; unmatched bases: 4. Per the germline V gene, CDR1 is GTSNPN and CDR2 is SVGIG (reference sequence). The CDR3 is 16 amino acids. The CDR3 is CAWSVTGGKTNEKLFF. The CDR3 bases are TGTGCCTGGAGTGTAACAGGGGGAAAAACTAATGAAAAACTGTTTTTT.

This sequence joins TRBV7-6 and TRBJ2-3; 7 bases match TRBD2. The CDR3 is made up of 15 amino acids. Germline CDR1 is SGHVS and CDR2 is FNYEAQ. V lost 3 bases and J lost 1; bases outside the gene matches: 4. The CDR3 protein is CASSFAAGGTDTQYF. The DNA of the CDR3 is TGTGCCAGCAGCTTCGCGGCGGGGGGCACAGATACGCAGTATTTT.

CDR3 protein: CAISDTLQEVGSSPLHF. DNA for the CDR3: TGTGCCATCAGCGATACCCTTCAAGAAGTAGGGAGTTCACCCCTCCACTTT. The chain is built from TRBV10-3 and TRBJ1-6; D remains unclear. In germline, CDR1 is ENHRY, CDR2 SYGVKD. V lost 6 bases, J lost 9 bases, and 24 bases lay in between. The CDR3 runs 17 residues.

This clone was recorded a few times. The chain employs TRBV7-8 and TRBJ1-5; D perhaps matches TRBD1 (5 bases). CDR1 SGHVS and CDR2 FQNEAQ come from the germline V gene. There are 17 residues in the CDR3. V was trimmed by 1 base and J by 4 bases, leaving 17 bases between them. The CDR3 spells CASSLDGGGVRNQPQHF. The CDR3 DNA reads TGTGCCAGCAGCTTAGACGGCGGGGGGGTTAGAAATCAGCCCCAGCATTTT.

This clone was seen a single time. Other DNA sequences from this sample encode an identical CDR3 as well. The V gene is TRBV5-1, the J gene TRBJ1-6; 9 positions match TRBD1. Trimming at V came to 0 bases and at J to 7 bases, leaving 2 bases not matched to a gene. This CDR3 is built from 15 residues. The germline V gene encodes CDR1 SGHRS and CDR2 YFSETQ. The CDR3 region is CASSLVGQGNSPLHF. CDR3 nucleotides: TGCGCCAGCAGCTTGGTCGGACAGGGGAATTCACCCCTCCACTTT.

This chain uses TRBV12-5 with TRBJ1-1; D is unclear. The CDR3 totals 13 residues. Germline V gene sequence: CDR1 LGHNT, CDR2 FRNRAP. Trimming left V 5 bases short and J 1 base short, with 8 bases between. In DNA form, the CDR3 reads TGTGCTAGTGGTATGGCAGGGAACACTGAAGCTTTCTTT. It is translated as CASGMAGNTEAFF.

The chain combines TRBV3-1 (or the pseudogene TRBV3-2) with TRBJ1-2, with TRBD1 matching 7 bases. The CDR3 runs 13 residues. Germline CDR1 reads LGHDT; CDR2 reads YNNKEL (reference sequence). V shed 2 bases, J shed 4 bases, and the junction held 1 base outside the gene matches. CDR3: CASSQRTGYGYTF. CDR3 coding DNA: TGTGCCAGCAGCCAACGGACAGGCTATGGCTACACCTTC.

The chain uses TRBV9 and TRBJ2-1; D possibly corresponds to TRBD1 (5 bases). The CDR3 consists of 13 residues. Between the trimmed V and J ends, which lost 2 bases and 12 bases, there was a span of 15 bases. Germline V gene lookup returns CDR1 SGDLS and CDR2 YYNGEE. This chain's CDR3 is CASSVSSEGAQFF. The CDR3 DNA is TGTGCCAGCAGCGTTTCTTCTGAAGGGGCGCAGTTCTTC.

The CDR3 loop is CASMEDGPNEKLFF. Here the CDR3 DNA reads TGTGCCAGTATGGAGGACGGACCTAATGAAAAACTGTTTTTT. The chain carries TRBV19 and TRBJ1-4; D gene uncertain. V was pared by 7 bases and J by 3 bases, with 12 bases between. The CDR3 totals 14 residues. Germline loops: CDR1 LNHDA, CDR2 SQIVND (reference sequence).

V and J are TRBV2 and TRBJ1-5; unclear D gene. Trimming removed 4 bases from V and 1 base from J, with 11 bases in between. The length of the CDR3 is 15 residues. Germline V gene data show CDR1 as SNHLY and CDR2 as FYNNEI. CDR3 sequence (DNA): TGTGCCAGCAGTGCGGAGGCGCAGAGCAATCAGCCCCAGCATTTT. This encodes CASSAEAQSNQPQHF.

The chain joins TRBV6-2 or TRBV6-3 to TRBJ2-5; D gene unclear. V was trimmed by 3 bases and J by 5 bases, leaving 16 bases between them. Germline lookup yields CDR1 MNHEY and CDR2 SVGEGT. The CDR3 has 15 residues. CDR3: CASSYSGIGMETQYF. Here the CDR3 DNA reads TGTGCCAGCAGTTATTCGGGTATCGGTATGGAGACCCAGTACTTC.